Listed below are T cell receptor beta chains from one sample, sequenced in a study of regulatory T cells in long-lasting Graves disease. A single record per CDR3 protein comes from TCRdb applying MiXCR to the multiplex PCR reads. The data contain about 450,000 distinct CDR3 sequences, 14% of them singletons. The data were also submitted as part of a second study, on T cells in Graves' hyperthyroidism and ophthalmopathy.

Source: peripheral blood mononuclear cells (PBMCs), taken at new diagnosis, from a patient treated with antithyroid drugs. The receptors come from a woman aged 45-65 years with Graves disease. CDR3s include the opening cysteine and the closing phenylalanine or tryptophan. D genes are given only for firm matches. The listing skips clone size in some rows; elsewhere it reads once, few, many or a size class.

d_gene,v_gene,abundance,j_gene,CDR3aa,CDR3nt
.,TRBV9,many,TRBJ2-3,CASSVKGTAPDTQYF,TGTGCCAGCAGCGTAAAGGGGACTGCGCCCGATACGCAGTATTTT
TRBD2,TRBV5-1,many,TRBJ2-7,CASSLVSRSTSGDEQYF,TGCGCCAGCAGCTTGGTGAGTAGGAGTACTAGCGGGGACGAGCAGTACTTC
.,TRBV10-3,many,TRBJ1-3,CAIRQGISGNTIYF,TGTGCCATCAGACAGGGAATCTCTGGAAACACCATATATTTT
.,TRBV4-1,few,TRBJ2-1,CASSQGWAKSSYNEQFF,TGCGCCAGCAGCCAAGGGTGGGCGAAGAGCTCCTACAATGAGCAGTTCTTC
.,TRBV27,.,TRBJ2-3,CASSPHVATTDTQYF,TGTGCCAGCAGCCCACACGTAGCGACCACAGATACGCAGTATTTT
TRBD2,TRBV9,.,TRBJ2-7,CASSVAPGGGYEQYF,TGTGCCAGCAGCGTCGCACCGGGGGGGGGCTACGAGCAGTACTTC
.,TRBV10-3,.,TRBJ2-5,CASRSGAGSLETQYF,TGTGCCAGCAGATCAGGGGCAGGGAGTCTAGAGACCCAGTACTTC
.,TRBV28,few,TRBJ1-6,CASSFWPGGSPLHF,TGTGCCAGCAGTTTTTGGCCGGGTGGTTCACCCCTCCACTTT
.,TRBV7-9,few,TRBJ1-4,CASSFVAGYATNEKLFF,TGTGCCAGCAGCTTTGTAGCCGGGTATGCAACTAATGAAAAACTGTTTTTT
TRBD1,TRBV12-3/TRBV12-4,many,TRBJ1-2,CASSRRNRGRYGYTF,TGTGCCAGCAGTCGAAGGAACAGGGGACGTTATGGCTACACCTTC
.,TRBV18,many,TRBJ1-1,CASSPTGGDEAFF,TGTGCCAGCTCACCAACGGGGGGAGACGAAGCTTTCTTT
.,TRBV10-3,.,TRBJ2-7,CAISARGAGSQGEQYF,TGTGCCATCAGTGCACGGGGAGCGGGCTCCCAGGGCGAGCAGTACTTC
.,TRBV14,few,TRBJ2-1,CASSQRGRGRSGNEQFF,TGTGCCAGCAGCCAACGCGGGCGGGGGCGTTCAGGCAATGAGCAGTTCTTC
.,TRBV24-1,many,TRBJ2-2,CATSARSVNTGELFF,TGTGCCACCAGTGCCCGAAGCGTTAACACCGGGGAGCTGTTTTTT
.,TRBV3-1,few,TRBJ2-7,CASSPSTATYEQYF,TGTGCCAGCAGCCCATCAACAGCCACCTACGAGCAGTACTTC
.,TRBV10-2,.,TRBJ1-1,CASRLTVNTEAFF,TGCGCCAGCAGATTAACAGTGAACACTGAAGCTTTCTTT
.,TRBV12-5,few,TRBJ1-1,CASGLGQGAAFF,TGTGCTAGTGGTTTAGGTCAGGGTGCAGCTTTCTTT
.,TRBV19,.,TRBJ1-1,CASSMGPEAFF,TGTGCCAGTAGTATGGGGCCCGAAGCTTTCTTT
.,TRBV7-3,many,TRBJ2-7,CASSLIGSYEQYF,TGTGCCAGCAGCTTAATAGGCAGCTACGAGCAGTACTTC
.,TRBV4-2,.,TRBJ2-1,CASSPAFNYNEQFF,TGTGCCAGCAGCCCCGCCTTCAATTACAATGAGCAGTTCTTC
.,TRBV24-1,many,TRBJ2-5,CATSDAVRETQYF,TGTGCCACCAGTGACGCAGTTAGGGAGACCCAGTACTTC
.,TRBV10-3,many,TRBJ1-2,CAISGDTANYGYTF,TGTGCCATCAGTGGGGACACCGCTAACTATGGCTACACCTTC
.,TRBV5-1,many,TRBJ2-7,CASSLLGASLNEQYF,TGCGCCAGCAGCTTGTTGGGGGCAAGTTTGAACGAGCAGTACTTC
TRBD1,TRBV7-3,.,TRBJ2-2,CASSQEGQGAPGELFF,TGTGCCAGCAGCCAAGAGGGACAGGGGGCCCCCGGGGAGCTGTTTTTT
TRBD1,TRBV5-1,few,TRBJ2-7,CASSSRGSEQYF,TGTGCCAGCAGCTCCAGGGGGTCCGAGCAGTACTTC
TRBD1,TRBV27,.,TRBJ2-2,CASSRNQGAVAGELFF,TGTGCCAGCAGTCGCAACCAGGGGGCCGTGGCCGGGGAGCTGTTTTTT
TRBD2,TRBV7-8,many,TRBJ2-1,CASSSSGYEQFF,TGTGCCAGCAGCTCTAGCGGCTATGAGCAGTTCTTC
.,TRBV20-1,.,TRBJ2-2,CSARDPRSGGTGELFF,TGCAGTGCTAGAGATCCCCGTTCGGGCGGCACCGGGGAGCTGTTTTTT
.,TRBV28,many,TRBJ1-5,CASSFPWEGGNQPQHF,TGTGCCAGCAGTTTCCCTTGGGAAGGCGGCAATCAGCCCCAGCATTTT